The 18 T cell receptor beta chains reported below all come from one sample, sequenced in a study of identical twins. TCRdb reanalysed the 5' RACE reads using MiXCR and keeps one entry per CDR3 protein. The sample carries roughly 250,000 distinct CDR3 sequences, approximately 7.8% recorded once. This sample was shared with a second study, whose subject was yellow fever vaccine responses in identical twins.

Source material: CD8+ T cells sorted from blood. The origin of the receptors is a woman under 30 in good health.

This clonotype was counted ten times or more. The gene calls are TRBV28 and TRBJ2-3, with D possibly TRBD2 on 6 matching bases. Trimming took off 6 bases at V and 0 bases at J, with 16 bases between the two ends. The CDR3 runs to 16 residues. From germline, CDR1 is MDHEN and CDR2 SYDVKM. The CDR3 loop reads CASSLTGLESTDTQYF. The DNA for the CDR3 is TGTGCCAGCAGCCTTACGGGACTCGAAAGCACAGATACGCAGTATTTT.

This clonotype was recorded a few times. This chain joins TRBV29-1 and TRBJ2-1; the match to TRBD2 covers 8 bases. This CDR3 contains 15 residues. Germline trimming cut 6 bases from V and 2 bases from J; bases unmatched to any gene: 9. CDR1 SQVTM and CDR2 ANQGSEA come from the germline V gene. This chain's CDR3 is CSVGGAGGTYNEQFF. CDR3 nucleotides: TGCAGCGTGGGCGGCGCGGGAGGAACCTACAATGAGCAGTTCTTC.

The table lists this clonotype with a few counts. The chain couples TRBV5-1 to TRBJ2-7; D could derive from TRBD1 or TRBD2 (7 bases each). The CDR3 totals 14 residues. Germline V lookup: CDR1 SGHRS, CDR2 YFSETQ. The V end was cut by 2 bases, the J end by 6 bases, with 15 bases between. The CDR3 reads CASSFQGGGGEQYV. The CDR3, as DNA: TGCGCCAGCAGCTTCCAGGGGGGGGGCGGCGAGCAGTACGTC.

This chain connects TRBV12-3 or TRBV12-4 to TRBJ2-1, with D possibly matching TRBD2 (5 bases). The germline V and J ends were trimmed by 1 base and 1 base, with 8 bases remaining between them. This CDR3 is 15 amino acids long. This chain's CDR3 is CASSLGGYSYNEQFF. CDR3 DNA sequence: TGTGCCAGCAGTTTAGGAGGGTATTCCTACAATGAGCAGTTCTTC.

This clonotype was observed at least ten times. CDR3 bases: TGTGCCAGCAGTGGGGGGGCCTACGAGCAGTACTTC. Its translation: CASSGGAYEQYF. The chain combines TRBV5-5 with TRBJ2-7, with TRBD2 matching over 7 bases. CDR1 and CDR2 from the germline V gene are SGHKS and YYEKEE (reference sequence). CDR3 length: 12 residues. V gave up 5 bases and J gave up 2 bases; unmatched junction bases: 1.

The CDR3 coding sequence is TGTGCCACCAGCAGAGAAGGTGGACTAGCGGGAGCAGAGACCCAGTACTTC. Protein sequence: CATSREGGLAGAETQYF. This chain connects TRBV15 to TRBJ2-5, with TRBD2 matching 13 bases. The V segment lost 0 bases and the J segment 4 bases; nucleotides outside the gene matches: 5. Germline CDR1 reads LNHNV; CDR2 reads YYDKDF (reference sequence). CDR3 length: 17 amino acids.

This clonotype was seen many times. The V gene is TRBV29-1, the J gene TRBJ2-7, with 9 nucleotides matching TRBD2. V gave up 2 bases and J gave up 0 bases; unmatched junction bases: 5. CDR3 length equals 15 residues. CDR1 and CDR2 (germline): SQVTM, ANQGSEA. The CDR3 DNA reads TGCAGCGTTGAACGGCGGGAGGGGTTCTCCTACGAGCAGTACTTC. Its protein product is CSVERREGFSYEQYF.

In this sample, this clonotype turned up a few times. The chain combines TRBV13 with TRBJ2-5, with TRBD1 as a possible D gene (6 bases). Germline V CDR1 and CDR2: PRHDT, FYEKMQ (reference sequence). This CDR3 comprises 16 residues. V was cut by 0 bases and J by 3 bases, with 14 bases left in between. CDR3 in DNA: TGTGCCAGCAGCTTAGGGCCCCAGGGGATAGAAGAGACCCAGTACTTC. Its translation: CASSLGPQGIEETQYF.

This clonotype has at least ten counts. In nucleotides, the CDR3 is TGTGCCAGCAGTGGGACAGAGAGATACGAGCAGTACGTC. It yields the protein CASSGTERYEQYV. The V and J genes are TRBV2 and TRBJ2-7; D is perhaps TRBD1 (6 bases). The V gene's germline CDR1 is SNHLY and CDR2 FYNNEI. There are 13 residues in the CDR3. Trimming shortened V by 4 bases and J by 4 bases, and 11 bases separated the two germline ends.

This chain links TRBV9 with TRBJ2-3; D might be TRBD1 or TRBD2, each matching 6 bases. Trimming cost V 4 bases and J 0 bases, with 12 bases left between them. Germline CDR1 is SGDLS and CDR2 is YYNGEE. CDR3 length equals 15 residues. CDR3 loop: CASSQGGFSTDTQYF. CDR3 sequence (DNA): TGTGCCAGCAGCCAAGGGGGGTTTAGCACAGATACGCAGTATTTT. The whole variable domain, filled in from reference TRBV9 and TRBJ2-3, reads DSGVTQTPKHLITATGQRVTLRCSPRSGDLSVYWYQQSLDQGLQFLIQYYNGEERAKGNILERFSAQQFPDLHSELNLSSLELGDSALYFCASSQGGFSTDTQYFGPGTRLTVL.

The chain is built from TRBV10-1 and TRBJ1-6, with D uncertain. The germline V gene encodes CDR1 WNHNN and CDR2 SYGVQD (reference sequence). The length of the CDR3 is 13 residues. V was trimmed by 1 base and J by 8 bases, leaving 6 bases between them. CDR3 nucleotide sequence: TGCGCCAGCAGTGAGTACACGGATTCACCCCTCCACTTT. As protein: CASSEYTDSPLHF.

The J gene is TRBJ2-2, the V gene TRBV3-1; TRBD2 aligns across 7 bases. CDR3 size: 16 residues. The V segment lost 0 bases and the J segment 3 bases; nucleotides outside the gene matches: 4. In germline, CDR1 is LGHDT, CDR2 YNNKEL (reference sequence). CDR3 sequence: CASSQDSLADTGELFF. CDR3 coding DNA: TGTGCCAGCAGCCAAGATAGCCTAGCGGACACCGGGGAGCTGTTTTTT. Supplemented by reference TRBV3-1 and TRBJ2-2, the full variable domain reads DTAVSQTPKYLVTQMGNDKSIKCEQNLGHDTMYWYKQDSKKFLKIMFSYNNKELIINETVPNRFSPKSPDKAHLNLHINSLELGDSAVYFCASSQDSLADTGELFFGEGSRLTVL.

This clonotype was seen a few times. The J gene is TRBJ2-3, the V gene TRBV5-1, with TRBD2 matching over 11 bases. CDR1 SGHRS and CDR2 YFSETQ come from the germline V gene. The CDR3 is 19 amino acids. V was pared by 1 base and J by 2 bases, with 12 bases of the junction left unmatched. CDR3 coding DNA: TGCGCCAGCAGCTTGTATCCCCCAACTAGCGGGAGCGTCACAGATACGCAGTATTTT. This codes for CASSLYPPTSGSVTDTQYF.

This clonotype was seen ten or more times. This sequence joins TRBV2 and TRBJ1-5, with D unresolved. With 8 bases removed from V and 1 base from J, the gap between germline ends came to 12 bases. This CDR3 is 14 amino acids long. The germline V gene has CDR1 SNHLY and CDR2 FYNNEI. CDR3 DNA: TGTGCCAGCGAATATCGGTCGAGCAATCAGCCCCAGCATTTT. Its protein product is CASEYRSSNQPQHF.

The rearrangement joins TRBV27 to TRBJ2-7, with a tentative D call TRBD2 (5 bases). The CDR3 is 14 amino acids. Trimming removed 5 bases from V and 3 bases from J, with 14 bases in between. The germline gives CDR1 MNHEY, CDR2 SMNVEV (reference sequence). The CDR3 nucleotides read TGTGCCAGCAGTAGAGCAGAGGGAAGCTACGAGCAGTACTTC. Residues: CASSRAEGSYEQYF.

The chain links TRBV7-9 to TRBJ2-7, with D uncertain. CDR1 SEHNR and CDR2 FQNEAQ come from the germline V gene (reference sequence). The CDR3 length is 13 residues. Trimming removed 2 bases at V and 1 base at J, with 6 bases between. CDR3 DNA: TGTGCCAGCAGCTTACAGGTTTCCTACGAGCAGTACGTC. This sequence encodes CASSLQVSYEQYV.

The gene calls are TRBV4-1 and TRBJ2-2, with D uncertain. The germline V and J ends were trimmed by 1 base and 0 bases, with 9 bases remaining between them. The CDR3 sequence is 16 residues long. Looked up from germline, CDR1 is MGHRA and CDR2 is YSYEKL. The CDR3 reads CASSQVQIANTGELFF. CDR3 nucleotides: TGCGCCAGCAGCCAAGTTCAGATCGCGAACACCGGGGAGCTGTTTTTT.

This clonotype was seen more than once but under ten times. The chain has TRBV29-1 and TRBJ2-1; D not resolved. The germline gives CDR1 SQVTM, CDR2 ANQGSEA. The V end lost 6 bases, the J end lost 3 bases, and 12 bases lay between the germline ends. This CDR3 comprises 13 residues. The DNA of the CDR3 is TGCAGCGTCGGTGGTAGTGGCTACAATGAGCAGTTCTTC. Amino acids: CSVGGSGYNEQFF.